Included here is one T cell receptor (beta chain) sequence, with context. What antigen it recognizes has not been identified. One base away there is no much larger clone; base qualities are not given. TCRbeta CDR3 regions were amplified from genomic DNA using the immunoSEQ Assay, a bias-controlled multiplex PCR. Processing in the source paper ran as follows. Nucleated cell counts per sample were estimated from amplification of reference gene primers within the assay. Sequence reads were collapsed and filtered to measure the absolute abundance of every unique TCRbeta CDR3 rearrangement. For each sample, productive Simpson clonality was calculated by taking the square root of Simpson's diversity index across productive rearrangements. What TCRdb holds here is the immuneACCESS table cut down to in-frame rearrangements. Part of the clones is not present; checked against another copy, under half of the missing clones reflect an unresolved V gene, and the others are unexplained. From that table come the V and J calls and clone size; the DNA was used to work out D and trimming. Across this sample there are tens of thousands of clones, with over 60% seen only once. Under 2.5% of the sample goes to the ten largest clones.

From a lookup of the germline V gene, CDR1 and CDR2 are SGDLS and YYNGEE. The CDR3 runs 16 amino acids, cysteine and phenylalanine included. The entry retains the CDR3 DNA only, 48 bases that are in frame from base 1. Germline trimming: 0 bases from V, 4 bases from J; junction bases outside gene matches: 4. The data belong to a study of blood T cell repertoires in COVID-19 (TCRdb year 2020). Describing the broader study: The collaborator samples originated in the United States, Italy and Spain and spanned the acute and convalescent phases of COVID-19. A freely available public database, intended as a resource for researchers studying the immune response to SARS-CoV-2, is where the repertoires were released. The samples were drawn from the first 160 participants of the ongoing ImmuneRACE study and from about 1,200 subjects provided by 6 global collaborators. The material from the prospective study consisted of cDNA or gDNA derived from T cells, B-cell-depleted T cells, or PBMCs. A de-identified subject ID, COVID-19 status, age in years and sex were almost always included in the sample metadata. The dataset comprised deeply sampled blood TCRbeta repertoires from subjects exposed to, actively infected with, or recovered from COVID-19. Where HLA class I and class II types were available, the types were taken from metadata supplied by the sample provider, not from assay-based typing.

One collaborating source in Seattle enrolled patients during active infection and followed them longitudinally through the course of disease. The collaborating institutions used their own protocols to collect whole blood in K2EDTA tubes. Collaborator samples were shipped for TCRbeta analysis as frozen whole blood, isolated PBMCs, or DNA extracted from either sample type. Here is what the overall study found, with its caveats: Clinical and demographic metadata were provided uncurated, with the amount varying by source and participant.

The source of this sequence is a man between 65 and 85 years old with COVID-19, enrolled during active disease. Rearrangement joined TRBV9 to TRBJ2-2; TRBD1 matches 9 bases in the middle. Material for sequencing was peripheral blood. The base sequence is TGTGCCAGCAGCGTAGATTGGACAGGGGTCACCGGGGAGCTGTTTTTT. This yields the protein CASSVDWTGVTGELFF.